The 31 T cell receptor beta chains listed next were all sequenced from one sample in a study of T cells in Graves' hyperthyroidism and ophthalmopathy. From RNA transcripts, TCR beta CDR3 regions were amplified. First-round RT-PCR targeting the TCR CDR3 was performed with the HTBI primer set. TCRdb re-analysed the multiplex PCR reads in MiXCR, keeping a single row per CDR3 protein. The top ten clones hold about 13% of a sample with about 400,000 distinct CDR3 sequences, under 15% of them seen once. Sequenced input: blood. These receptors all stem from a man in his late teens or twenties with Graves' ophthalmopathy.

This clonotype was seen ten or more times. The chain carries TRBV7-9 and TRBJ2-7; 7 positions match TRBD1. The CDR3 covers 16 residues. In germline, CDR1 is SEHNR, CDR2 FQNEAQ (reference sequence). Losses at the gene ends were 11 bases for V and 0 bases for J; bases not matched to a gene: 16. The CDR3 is CASAHAGTANSYEQYF. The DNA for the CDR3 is TGTGCCTCCGCCCATGCCGGGACAGCTAACTCCTACGAGCAGTACTTC.

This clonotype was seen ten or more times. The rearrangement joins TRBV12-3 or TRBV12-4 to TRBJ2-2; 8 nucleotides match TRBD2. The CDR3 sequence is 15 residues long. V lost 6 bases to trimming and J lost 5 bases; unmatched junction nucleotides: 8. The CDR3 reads CASSSSGGGTGELFF. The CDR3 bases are TGTGCCAGCAGCTCCAGCGGGGGTGGGACCGGGGAGCTGTTTTTT.

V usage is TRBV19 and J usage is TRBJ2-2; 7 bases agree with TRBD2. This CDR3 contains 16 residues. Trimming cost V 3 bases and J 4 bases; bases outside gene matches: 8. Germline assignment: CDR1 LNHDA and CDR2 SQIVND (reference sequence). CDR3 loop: CASSMRASGSTGELFF. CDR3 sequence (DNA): TGTGCCAGTAGTATGCGGGCTAGCGGATCCACCGGGGAGCTGTTTTTT.

Here the CDR3 reads CASSQVQGDTIYF. As DNA, the CDR3 is TGCGCCAGCAGCCAAGTTCAGGGGGACACCATATATTTT. This chain links TRBV4-1 with TRBJ1-3; 7 bases agree with TRBD1. V was pared by 1 base and J by 8 bases, with 2 bases of the junction left unmatched. Germline lookup yields CDR1 MGHRA and CDR2 YSYEKL. CDR3 length equals 13 residues.

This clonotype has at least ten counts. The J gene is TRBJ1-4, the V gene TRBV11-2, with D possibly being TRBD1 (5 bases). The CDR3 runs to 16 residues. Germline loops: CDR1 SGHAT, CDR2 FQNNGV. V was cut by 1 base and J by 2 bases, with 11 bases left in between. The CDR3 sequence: CASSLGDGRTNEKLFF. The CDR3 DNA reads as TGTGCCAGCAGCTTAGGGGACGGTCGGACTAATGAAAAACTGTTTTTT.

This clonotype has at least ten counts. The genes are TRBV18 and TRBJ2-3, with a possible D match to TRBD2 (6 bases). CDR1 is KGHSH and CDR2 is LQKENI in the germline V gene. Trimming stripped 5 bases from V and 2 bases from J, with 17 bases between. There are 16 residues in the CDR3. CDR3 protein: CASSFSLALVTDTQYF. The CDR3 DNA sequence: TGTGCCAGCTCATTCAGCCTAGCGTTGGTCACAGATACGCAGTATTTT.

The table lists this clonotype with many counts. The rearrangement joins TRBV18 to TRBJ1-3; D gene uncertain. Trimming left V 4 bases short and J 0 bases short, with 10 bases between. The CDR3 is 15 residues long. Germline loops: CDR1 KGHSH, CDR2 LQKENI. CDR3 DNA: TGTGCCAGCTCACGGGTACCCAACTCTGGAAACACCATATATTTT. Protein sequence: CASSRVPNSGNTIYF.

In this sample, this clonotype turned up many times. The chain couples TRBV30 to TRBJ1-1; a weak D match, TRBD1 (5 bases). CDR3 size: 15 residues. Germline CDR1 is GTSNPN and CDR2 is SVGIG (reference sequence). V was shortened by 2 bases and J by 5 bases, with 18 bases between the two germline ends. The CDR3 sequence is CAWSPTGPLGTEAFF. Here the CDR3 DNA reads TGTGCCTGGAGTCCTACGGGACCGCTTGGGACTGAAGCTTTCTTT.

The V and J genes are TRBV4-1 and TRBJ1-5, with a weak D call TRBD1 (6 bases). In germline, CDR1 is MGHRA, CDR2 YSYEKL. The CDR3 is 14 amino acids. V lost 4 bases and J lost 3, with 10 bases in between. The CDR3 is CASSRDMTNQPQHF. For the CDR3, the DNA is TGCGCCAGCAGCCGGGACATGACCAATCAGCCCCAGCATTTT.

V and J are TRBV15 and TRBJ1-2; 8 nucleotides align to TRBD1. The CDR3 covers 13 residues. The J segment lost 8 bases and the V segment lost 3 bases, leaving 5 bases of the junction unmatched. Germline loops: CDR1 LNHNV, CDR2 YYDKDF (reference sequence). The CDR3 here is CATSRTGDGGYTF. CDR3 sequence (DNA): TGTGCCACCAGCAGGACAGGGGACGGGGGCTACACCTTC.

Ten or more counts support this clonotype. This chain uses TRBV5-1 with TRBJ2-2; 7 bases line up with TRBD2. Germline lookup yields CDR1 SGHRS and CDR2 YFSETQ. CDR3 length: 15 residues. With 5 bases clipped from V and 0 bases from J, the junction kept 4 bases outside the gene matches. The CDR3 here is CASRGGGSNTGELFF. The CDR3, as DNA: TGCGCCAGCAGAGGCGGGGGATCGAACACCGGGGAGCTGTTTTTT.

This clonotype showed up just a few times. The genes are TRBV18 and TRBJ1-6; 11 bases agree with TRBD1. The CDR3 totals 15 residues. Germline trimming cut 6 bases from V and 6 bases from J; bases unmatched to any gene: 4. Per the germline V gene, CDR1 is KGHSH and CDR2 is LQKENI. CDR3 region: CASSLDRGLNSPLHF. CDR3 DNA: TGTGCCAGCTCGTTGGACAGGGGGCTTAATTCACCCCTCCACTTT.

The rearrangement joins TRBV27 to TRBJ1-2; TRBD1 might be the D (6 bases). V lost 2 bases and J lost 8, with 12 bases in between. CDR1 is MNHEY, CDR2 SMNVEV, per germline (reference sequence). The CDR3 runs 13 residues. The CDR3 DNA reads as TGTGCCAGCAGTTTAGGGGGCTTCGGGGGCTACACCTTC. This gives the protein CASSLGGFGGYTF.

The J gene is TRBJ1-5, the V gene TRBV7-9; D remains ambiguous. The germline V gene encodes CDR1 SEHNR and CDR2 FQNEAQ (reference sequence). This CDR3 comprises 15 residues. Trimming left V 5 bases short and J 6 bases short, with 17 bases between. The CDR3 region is CASSPIGAKGQPQHF. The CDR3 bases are TGTGCCAGCAGCCCGATAGGCGCCAAGGGTCAGCCCCAGCATTTT.

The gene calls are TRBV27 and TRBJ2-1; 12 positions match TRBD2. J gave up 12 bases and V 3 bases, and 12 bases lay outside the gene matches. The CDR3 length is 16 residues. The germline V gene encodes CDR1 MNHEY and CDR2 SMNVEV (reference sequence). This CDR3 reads CASSFLTSGSGGRQFF. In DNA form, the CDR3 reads TGTGCCAGCAGTTTTCTGACTAGCGGGAGTGGGGGGCGGCAGTTCTTC.

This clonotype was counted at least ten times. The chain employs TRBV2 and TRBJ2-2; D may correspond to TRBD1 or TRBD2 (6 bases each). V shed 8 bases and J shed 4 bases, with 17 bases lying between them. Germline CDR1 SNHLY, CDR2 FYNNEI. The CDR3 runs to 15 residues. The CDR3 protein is CASLRGAMATGELFF. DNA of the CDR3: TGTGCCAGCCTAAGGGGGGCAATGGCCACCGGGGAGCTGTTTTTT.

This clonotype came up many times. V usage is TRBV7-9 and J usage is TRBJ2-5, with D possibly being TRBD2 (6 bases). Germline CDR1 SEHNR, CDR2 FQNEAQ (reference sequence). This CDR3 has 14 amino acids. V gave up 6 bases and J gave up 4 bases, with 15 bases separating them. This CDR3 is CASSRRGRGETQYF. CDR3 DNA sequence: TGTGCCAGCAGTCGACGAGGGCGGGGAGAGACCCAGTACTTC.

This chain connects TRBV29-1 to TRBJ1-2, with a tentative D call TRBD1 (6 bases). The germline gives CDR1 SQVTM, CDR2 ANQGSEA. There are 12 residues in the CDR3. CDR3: CSVGDNPYGYTF. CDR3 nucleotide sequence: TGCAGTGTCGGGGACAATCCCTATGGCTACACCTTC.

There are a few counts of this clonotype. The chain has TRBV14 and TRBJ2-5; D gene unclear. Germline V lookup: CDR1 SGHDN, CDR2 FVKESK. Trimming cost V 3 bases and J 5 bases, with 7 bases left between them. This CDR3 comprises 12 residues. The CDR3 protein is CASSHTPETQYF. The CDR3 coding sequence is TGTGCCAGCAGCCATACACCGGAGACCCAGTACTTC.

CDR3 coding DNA: TGTGCCACCAGCTTTGGGCAGGGTAATCAGCCCCAGCATTTT. It yields the protein CATSFGQGNQPQHF. The chain uses TRBV15 and TRBJ1-5, with D perhaps matching TRBD1 (5 bases). Trimming removed 5 bases from V and 4 bases from J, with 12 bases in between. This CDR3 spans 14 amino acids. Germline CDR1 is LNHNV and CDR2 is YYDKDF (reference sequence).

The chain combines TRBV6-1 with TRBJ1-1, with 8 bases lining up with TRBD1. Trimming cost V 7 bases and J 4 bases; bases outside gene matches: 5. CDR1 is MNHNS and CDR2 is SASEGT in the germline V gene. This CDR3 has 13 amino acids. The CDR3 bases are TGTGCCAGCACTCGGACAGGGATCACTGAAGCTTTCTTT. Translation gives CASTRTGITEAFF.

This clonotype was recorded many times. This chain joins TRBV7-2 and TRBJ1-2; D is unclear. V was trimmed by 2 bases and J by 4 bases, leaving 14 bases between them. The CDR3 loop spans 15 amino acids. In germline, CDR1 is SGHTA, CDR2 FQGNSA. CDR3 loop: CASSLSGPTGYGYTF. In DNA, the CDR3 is TGTGCCAGCAGCTTAAGCGGCCCCACGGGCTATGGCTACACCTTC.

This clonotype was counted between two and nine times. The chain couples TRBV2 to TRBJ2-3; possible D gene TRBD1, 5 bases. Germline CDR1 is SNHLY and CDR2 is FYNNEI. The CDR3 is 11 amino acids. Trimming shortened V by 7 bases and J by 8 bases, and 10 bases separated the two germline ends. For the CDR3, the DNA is TGTGCCAGCAACCGACAGACTACGCAGTATTTT. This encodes CASNRQTTQYF.

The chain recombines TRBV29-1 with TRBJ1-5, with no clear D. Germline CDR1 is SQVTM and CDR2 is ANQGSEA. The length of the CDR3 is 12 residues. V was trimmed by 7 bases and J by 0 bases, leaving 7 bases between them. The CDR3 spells CSGQNSNQPQHF. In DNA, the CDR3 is TGCAGCGGCCAGAATAGCAATCAGCCCCAGCATTTT.

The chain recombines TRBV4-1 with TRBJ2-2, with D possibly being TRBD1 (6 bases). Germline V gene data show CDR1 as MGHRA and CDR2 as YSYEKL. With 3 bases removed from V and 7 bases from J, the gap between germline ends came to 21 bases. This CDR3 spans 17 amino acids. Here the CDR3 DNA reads TGCGCCAGCAGCCACCAACTTGGCTGGGGACAAATCGGGGAGCTGTTTTTT. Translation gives CASSHQLGWGQIGELFF.

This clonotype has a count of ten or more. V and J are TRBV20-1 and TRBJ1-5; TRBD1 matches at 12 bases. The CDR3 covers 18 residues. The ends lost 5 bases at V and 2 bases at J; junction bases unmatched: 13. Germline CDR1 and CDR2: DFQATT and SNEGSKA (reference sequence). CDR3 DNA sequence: TGCAGTGCTGTGGCCGGGACAGGGGGCAGATTGGGCAATCAGCCCCAGCATTTT. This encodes CSAVAGTGGRLGNQPQHF.

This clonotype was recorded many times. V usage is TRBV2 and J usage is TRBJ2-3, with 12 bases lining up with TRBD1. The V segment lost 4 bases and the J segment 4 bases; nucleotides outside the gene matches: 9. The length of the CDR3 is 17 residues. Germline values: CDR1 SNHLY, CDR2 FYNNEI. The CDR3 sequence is CASSGGVGTGGSDTQYF. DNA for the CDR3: TGTGCCAGCAGTGGAGGGGTTGGGACAGGGGGCTCAGATACGCAGTATTTT.

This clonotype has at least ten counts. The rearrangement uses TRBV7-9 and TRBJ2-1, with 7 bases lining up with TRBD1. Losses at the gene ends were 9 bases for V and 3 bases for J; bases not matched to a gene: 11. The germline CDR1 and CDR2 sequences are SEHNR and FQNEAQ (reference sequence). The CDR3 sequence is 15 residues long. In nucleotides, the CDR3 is TGTGCCAGTGAGTGGGGGACAGTGGACTACAATGAGCAGTTCTTC. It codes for CASEWGTVDYNEQFF.

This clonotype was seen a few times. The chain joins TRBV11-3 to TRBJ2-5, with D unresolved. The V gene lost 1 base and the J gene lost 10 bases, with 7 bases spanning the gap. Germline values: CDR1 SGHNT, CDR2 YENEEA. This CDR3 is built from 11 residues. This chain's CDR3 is CASSLVDRQYF. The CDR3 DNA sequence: TGTGCCAGCAGCTTAGTAGACCGCCAGTACTTC.

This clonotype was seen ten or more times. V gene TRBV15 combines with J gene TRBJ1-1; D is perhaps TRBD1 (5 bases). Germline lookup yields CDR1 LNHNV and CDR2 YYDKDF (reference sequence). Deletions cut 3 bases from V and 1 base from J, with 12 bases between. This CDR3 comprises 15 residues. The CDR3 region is CATSRYTRENTEAFF. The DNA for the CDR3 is TGTGCCACCAGCAGGTACACCAGGGAGAACACTGAAGCTTTCTTT.

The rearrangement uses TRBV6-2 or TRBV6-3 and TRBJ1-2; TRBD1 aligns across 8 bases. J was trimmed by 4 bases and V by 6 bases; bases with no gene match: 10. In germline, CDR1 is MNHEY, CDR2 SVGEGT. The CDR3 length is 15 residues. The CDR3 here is CASRIQGASIYGYTF. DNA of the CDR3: TGTGCCAGCAGGATCCAGGGGGCGAGCATCTATGGCTACACCTTC.